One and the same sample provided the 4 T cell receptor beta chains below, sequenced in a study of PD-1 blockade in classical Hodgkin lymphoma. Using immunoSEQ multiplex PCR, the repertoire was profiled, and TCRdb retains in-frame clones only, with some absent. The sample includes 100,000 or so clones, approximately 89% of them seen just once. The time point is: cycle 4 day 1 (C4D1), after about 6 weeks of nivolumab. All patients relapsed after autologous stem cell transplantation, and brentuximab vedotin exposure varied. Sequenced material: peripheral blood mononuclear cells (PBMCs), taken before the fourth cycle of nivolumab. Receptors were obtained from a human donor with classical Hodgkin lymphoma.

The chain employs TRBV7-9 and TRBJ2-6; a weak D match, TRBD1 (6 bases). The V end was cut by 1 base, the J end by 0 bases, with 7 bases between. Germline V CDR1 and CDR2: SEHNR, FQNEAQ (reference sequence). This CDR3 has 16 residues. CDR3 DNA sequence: TGTGCCAGCAGCTTAGGGGGGCTCTCTGGGGCCAACGTCCTGACTTTC. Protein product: CASSLGGLSGANVLTF.

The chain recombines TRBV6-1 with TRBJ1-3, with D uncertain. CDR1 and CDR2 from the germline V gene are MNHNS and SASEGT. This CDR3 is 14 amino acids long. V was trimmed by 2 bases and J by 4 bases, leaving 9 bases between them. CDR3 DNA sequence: TGTGCCAGCAGTGAAAAGGGTTCAGGAAACACCATATATTTT. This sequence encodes CASSEKGSGNTIYF.

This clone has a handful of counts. The CDR3 coding sequence is TGTGCCAGCAGTTTTTTTGCCCCGGGACAGGGGCGAGACACCATATATTTT. It is translated as CASSFFAPGQGRDTIYF. The V gene is TRBV28, the J gene TRBJ1-3; 10 nucleotides line up with TRBD1. Germline CDR1 and CDR2: MDHEN and SYDVKM. V gave up 3 bases and J gave up 8 bases; unmatched junction bases: 13. CDR3 length: 17 residues.

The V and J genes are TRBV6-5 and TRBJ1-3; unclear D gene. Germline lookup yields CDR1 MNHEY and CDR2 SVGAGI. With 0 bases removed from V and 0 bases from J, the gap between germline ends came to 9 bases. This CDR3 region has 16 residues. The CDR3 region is CASSYSSASSGNTIYF. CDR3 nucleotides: TGTGCCAGCAGTTACTCGTCCGCCTCCTCTGGAAACACCATATATTTT.